Following are 23 T cell receptor beta chains from one sample sequenced in a study of stem cell transplantation in POMP-related autoinflammatory disease. Libraries were prepared by immunoSEQ multiplex PCR; TCRdb keeps only in-frame clonotypes and omits some of them. The sample carries tens of thousands of clones, roughly 93% recorded once. Material: CD4+ T cells from PBMCs, obtained after stem cell transplantation. Receptors were obtained from a human patient with POMP-related autoinflammation and immune dysregulation (PRAID). Part of the T cell pool may stem from the graft donor.

This clone was recorded only once. The chain recombines TRBV7-9 with TRBJ2-1; the match to TRBD2 covers 8 bases. The CDR3 is made up of 15 amino acids. CDR1 is SEHNR and CDR2 is FQNEAQ in the germline V gene (reference sequence). After removal of 4 bases from V and 4 bases from J, the junction contained 6 bases not matched to a gene. The CDR3 reads CASSSERETYNEQFF. The CDR3 DNA reads as TGTGCCAGCAGCTCCGAGCGGGAGACATACAATGAGCAGTTCTTC.

This clone was seen only once. The chain has TRBV7-9 and TRBJ1-1; D unclear. The CDR3 spans 13 residues. CDR1 SEHNR and CDR2 FQNEAQ come from the germline V gene (reference sequence). V shed 5 bases and J shed 3 bases, with 10 bases lying between them. DNA of the CDR3: TGTGCCAGCAGCCGTGAATCGGACACTGAAGCTTTCTTT. Translation: CASSRESDTEAFF.

The chain uses TRBV19 and TRBJ2-2; the match to TRBD1 covers 8 bases. Germline CDR1 LNHDA, CDR2 SQIVND (reference sequence). V lost 3 bases, J lost 2 bases, and 5 bases stayed unmatched. The CDR3 covers 16 residues. This chain's CDR3 is CASSIRQGFNTGELFF. The CDR3 bases are TGTGCCAGTAGTATTAGACAGGGGTTCAACACCGGGGAGCTGTTTTTT.

In the case of this clone: Distinct nucleotide sequences in the sample also encode this CDR3. The V call is TRBV4-2, the J call TRBJ1-5; D possibly corresponds to TRBD1 (6 bases). This CDR3 comprises 16 residues. CDR1 and CDR2 from the germline V gene are LGHNA and YNFKEQ. The V and J ends lost 0 bases and 11 bases respectively, with 20 bases between them. Here the CDR3 reads CASSQDLGGGRGTQHF. The DNA of the CDR3 is TGTGCCAGCAGCCAAGATCTAGGGGGGGGGCGGGGGACCCAGCATTTT.

This chain connects TRBV7-6 to TRBJ2-5; 7 bases line up with TRBD2. V gave up 3 bases and J gave up 5 bases; unmatched junction bases: 9. The CDR3 totals 15 residues. Germline V CDR1 and CDR2: SGHVS, FNYEAQ. CDR3 nucleotides: TGTGCCAGCAGCTTGGGAGGGAATCCCTCGGAGACCCAGTACTTC. It encodes CASSLGGNPSETQYF.

The chain is built from TRBV11-2 and TRBJ2-5, with a tentative D call TRBD2 (7 bases). This CDR3 is built from 17 residues. Trimming removed 0 bases from V and 2 bases from J, with 16 bases in between. Germline V gives CDR1 SGHAT, CDR2 FQNNGV. The DNA of the CDR3 is TGTGCCAGCAGCTTAGATCGTGGGGGGGGGCCGCAAGAGACCCAGTACTTC. Encoded protein: CASSLDRGGGPQETQYF.

This sequence joins TRBV5-1 and TRBJ2-1; a weak D match, TRBD2 (5 bases). Germline CDR1 is SGHRS and CDR2 is YFSETQ. The length of the CDR3 is 16 residues. V shed 5 bases and J shed 1 base, with 16 bases lying between them. The DNA for the CDR3 is TGCGCCAGCAGTGTCAGCGGTAGACCATCCTACAATGAGCAGTTCTTC. It encodes CASSVSGRPSYNEQFF.

The V gene is TRBV29-1, the J gene TRBJ1-4; the D is unclear. This CDR3 spans 11 amino acids. CDR1 and CDR2 from the germline V gene are SQVTM and ANQGSEA. The ends were cut back, 5 bases at V and 7 bases at J, with 8 bases in the middle. The CDR3 sequence: CSVLFVEKLFF. CDR3 coding DNA: TGCAGCGTTCTATTCGTTGAAAAACTGTTTTTT.

This clone was seen a handful of times. The V and J genes are TRBV28 and TRBJ1-5; D may be TRBD1 (5 bases). The CDR3 has 12 amino acids. Germline CDR1 MDHEN, CDR2 SYDVKM. V lost 7 bases to trimming and J lost 5 bases, with 9 bases between them. CDR3 nucleotides: TGTGCCAGCAAGGGGCGAGATCAGCCCCAGCATTTT. It translates to CASKGRDQPQHF. Full variable domain (rest looked up from reference TRBV28 and TRBJ1-5): DVKVTQSSRYLVKRTGEKVFLECVQDMDHENMFWYRQDPGLGLRLIYFSYDVKMKEKGDIPEGYSVSREKKERFSLILESASTNQTSMYLCASKGRDQPQHFGDGTRLSIL.

This clone was observed a handful of times. The rearrangement uses TRBV29-1 and TRBJ1-1, with D unresolved. Germline lookup yields CDR1 SQVTM and CDR2 ANQGSEA. The CDR3 covers 13 residues. Trimming left V 5 bases short and J 4 bases short, with 14 bases between. The CDR3 DNA follows: TGCAGCGTTAGTCAGAATTTTGCCACTGAAGCTTTCTTT. This gives the protein CSVSQNFATEAFF.

The V and J genes are TRBV19 and TRBJ2-3; the match to TRBD2 covers 12 bases. J was trimmed by 5 bases and V by 3 bases; bases with no gene match: 3. CDR1 and CDR2 (germline): LNHDA, SQIVND (reference sequence). CDR3 length: 15 residues. The CDR3 DNA reads TGTGCCAGTAGTATGACTAGCGGGAGTGTAGATACGCAGTATTTT. It is translated as CASSMTSGSVDTQYF. The full variable domain, in which reference TRBV19 and TRBJ2-3 provide the parts outside the CDR3, is DGGITQSPKYLFRKEGQNVTLSCEQNLNHDAMYWYRQDPGQGLRLIYYSQIVNDFQKGDIAEGYSVSREKKESFPLTVTSAQKNPTAFYLCASSMTSGSVDTQYFGPGTRLTVL.

The chain joins TRBV10-3 to TRBJ2-7; 7 positions agree with TRBD1. V lost 10 bases and J lost 3; bases outside the gene matches: 12. The V gene's germline CDR1 is ENHRY and CDR2 SYGVKD. This CDR3 contains 14 residues. DNA of the CDR3: TGTGCCACTGACAGGGCAGGTTTAGGCTACGAGCAGTACTTC. Amino acids: CATDRAGLGYEQYF.

The CDR3 loop reads CASSLEGGAEQYF. DNA of the CDR3: TGTGCCAGCAGCTTAGAGGGGGGCGCCGAGCAGTACTTC. This chain joins TRBV7-9 and TRBJ2-7, with D possibly called TRBD1 or TRBD2 (6 bases each). Germline V gene sequence: CDR1 SEHNR, CDR2 FQNEAQ (reference sequence). CDR3 length equals 13 residues. V lost 1 base, J lost 6 bases, and 10 bases lay in between.

The chain joins TRBV5-1 to TRBJ2-2; a weak D match, TRBD1 (6 bases). Trimming shortened V by 0 bases and J by 3 bases, and 12 bases separated the two germline ends. The germline V gene encodes CDR1 SGHRS and CDR2 YFSETQ. The CDR3 extends over 16 amino acids. The CDR3 DNA reads TGCGCCAGCAGCTTGGTGTACAGGGTTGACACCGGGGAGCTGTTTTTT. Translating gives CASSLVYRVDTGELFF.

The rearrangement joins TRBV19 to TRBJ1-5; the D is unclear. Trimming removed 2 bases from V and 2 bases from J, with 13 bases in between. The CDR3 has 16 residues. The germline V gene encodes CDR1 LNHDA and CDR2 SQIVND (reference sequence). CDR3 nucleotide sequence: TGTGCCAGTAGTATAAACGGGCGTCTCGGCAATCAGCCCCAGCATTTT. Amino acid sequence: CASSINGRLGNQPQHF.

Only a few counts were recorded for this clone. The chain is built from TRBV30 and TRBJ2-7; possible D gene TRBD1, 6 bases. The CDR3 runs to 14 residues. V lost 0 bases to trimming and J lost 3 bases, with 12 bases between them. The germline V gene encodes CDR1 GTSNPN and CDR2 SVGIG (reference sequence). The CDR3 reads CAWSVGDTVYEQYF. The CDR3 DNA reads as TGTGCCTGGAGTGTTGGGGACACCGTCTACGAGCAGTACTTC.

V usage is TRBV5-1 and J usage is TRBJ1-3; D unclear. This CDR3 region has 15 residues. The V end lost 0 bases, the J end lost 1 base, and 8 bases lay between the germline ends. Germline V gives CDR1 SGHRS, CDR2 YFSETQ. The CDR3 nucleotides read TGCGCCAGCAGCTTGGGCCCCATTTCTGGAAACACCATATATTTT. Translation gives CASSLGPISGNTIYF.

The chain couples TRBV28 to TRBJ1-5; D is uncertain. V dropped 7 bases and J dropped 1 base, with 5 bases sitting between them. This CDR3 region has 12 residues. Germline values: CDR1 MDHEN, CDR2 SYDVKM. The CDR3 nucleotides are TGTGCCAGCAATTGGAGCAATCAGCCCCAGCATTTT. Amino acid sequence: CASNWSNQPQHF.

This clone came up once. The chain employs TRBV5-1 and TRBJ2-5; possible D gene TRBD2, 6 bases. The CDR3 length is 13 residues. CDR1 and CDR2 from the germline V gene are SGHRS and YFSETQ. Trimming took 2 bases from V and 4 from J, leaving 9 bases between them. The CDR3 loop reads CASSFGGGETQYF. The DNA of the CDR3 is TGCGCCAGCAGCTTTGGGGGAGGAGAGACCCAGTACTTC.

This chain links TRBV12-5 with TRBJ2-7; D may correspond to TRBD1 or TRBD2 (6 bases each). Germline V lookup: CDR1 LGHNT, CDR2 FRNRAP. The CDR3 covers 14 residues. V was clipped by 8 bases and J by 5 bases, with 19 bases between them. CDR3 sequence: CASTFRGGGDEQYV. As DNA, the CDR3 is TGTGCTAGTACTTTCAGGGGAGGTGGAGACGAGCAGTACGTC.

The CDR3 loop is CASSLEPQRFYEQYF. CDR3 bases: TGCGCCAGCAGCTTGGAACCACAAAGGTTCTACGAGCAGTACTTC. This chain connects TRBV5-1 to TRBJ2-7; D is unclear. V lost 0 bases, J lost 3 bases, and 13 bases lay in between. Germline CDR1 reads SGHRS; CDR2 reads YFSETQ. This CDR3 comprises 15 residues. The variable domain in full, with the rest retrieved from reference TRBV5-1 and TRBJ2-7, is KAGVTQTPRYLIKTRGQQVTLSCSPISGHRSVSWYQQTPGQGLQFLFEYFSETQRNKGNFPGRFSGRQFSNSRSEMNVSTLELGDSALYLCASSLEPQRFYEQYFGPGTRLTVT.

The J gene is TRBJ1-2, the V gene TRBV6-1; D gene unclear. The ends were cut back, 0 bases at V and 4 bases at J, with 6 bases in the middle. The CDR3 is 13 amino acids. The germline CDR1 and CDR2 sequences are MNHNS and SASEGT. CDR3 region: CASSEAPPYGYTF. The CDR3 DNA follows: TGTGCCAGCAGTGAAGCGCCCCCCTATGGCTACACCTTC.

This clone was detected only a few times. The chain links TRBV29-1 to TRBJ2-1; possible D gene TRBD2, 6 bases. The V end was cut by 8 bases, the J end by 8 bases, with 22 bases between. The CDR3 spans 14 residues. Germline loops: CDR1 SQVTM, CDR2 ANQGSEA. DNA for the CDR3: TGCAGCTCCTCTTACGGGCTAGCGAAGCATGAGCAGTTCTTC. As protein: CSSSYGLAKHEQFF.